This passage covers 3 T cell receptor beta chains from one sample sequenced in a study of CXCR3-negative and CXCR3-positive naive CD8 T cells. With UMI labels, 5' RACE was used to prepare the TRB cDNA libraries. Following a re-call of the 5' RACE reads, TCRdb has one entry per CDR3 protein and lacks DNA. The sample is made up of under 85,000 distinct CDR3 sequences, and the top ten hold 1.5% to 2% of it. Material: naive CXCR3- CD8+ T cells from blood. Subset: CD45RO-CCR7+CD27+CD95- naive CD8+ T cells lacking CXCR3 (TNR3-). These receptors were taken from a human donor in good health. Some clones in this sample may be carry-over from other donors' samples.

The chain joins TRBV15 to TRBJ2-7; TCRdb indicates TRBD1, and absent DNA this call remains unverified. The germline V gene has CDR1 LNHNV and CDR2 YYDKDF (reference sequence). The CDR3 contains 15 residues. The chain's CDR3 is CATSRGRTGGYEQYF.

The chain has TRBV29-1 and TRBJ2-3. The CDR3 has 11 amino acids. Germline-derived CDR1 and CDR2 are SQVTM and ANQGSEA. CDR3 loop: CSVEDGDTQYF.

This sequence joins TRBV4-3 and TRBJ2-7; TCRdb returns TRBD1, unconfirmable since there is no DNA. This CDR3 is 15 amino acids long. CDR1 is LGHNA and CDR2 is YSLEER in the germline V gene. CDR3 loop: CASSQEWAGSYEQYF.